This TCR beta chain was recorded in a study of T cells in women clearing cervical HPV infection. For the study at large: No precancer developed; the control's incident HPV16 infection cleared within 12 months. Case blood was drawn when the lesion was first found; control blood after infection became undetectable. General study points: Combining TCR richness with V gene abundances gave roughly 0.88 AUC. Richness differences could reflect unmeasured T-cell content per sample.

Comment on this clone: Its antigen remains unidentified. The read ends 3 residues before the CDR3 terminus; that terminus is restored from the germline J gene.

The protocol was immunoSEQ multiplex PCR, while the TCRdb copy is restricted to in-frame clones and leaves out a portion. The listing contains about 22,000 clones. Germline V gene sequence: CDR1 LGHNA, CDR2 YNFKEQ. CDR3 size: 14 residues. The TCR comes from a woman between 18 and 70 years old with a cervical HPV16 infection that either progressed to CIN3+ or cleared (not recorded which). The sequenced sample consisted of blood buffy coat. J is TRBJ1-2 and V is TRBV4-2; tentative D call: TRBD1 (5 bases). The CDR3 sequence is CASSHPQGARGYTF. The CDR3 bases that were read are TGTGCCAGCAGCCACCCACAAGGGGCACGGGGC.